This is a list of T cell receptor beta chains from one sample in a study of T cell repertoires in cytomegalovirus infection. In TCRdb, the reads were re-called with MiXCR into one record per CDR3 protein. Found here are about 530,000 distinct CDR3 sequences, 26% of them singletons; the top ten hold 13%. Material for sequencing was PBMCs. The receptors originated from a human donor in good health (CMV status not recorded). Some clones in this sample may be carry-over from other donors' samples. The conserved cysteine and the conserved F or W are not part of the CDR3 here. The D gene is left open where the match is weak.

d_gene,v_gene,j_gene,CDR3aa
-,TRBV12-3/TRBV12-4,TRBJ1-1,ASVTRRGRTEAF
TRBD2,TRBV24-1,TRBJ2-1,ATSDLSSGDYNEQF
-,TRBV28,TRBJ1-1,ASSVPGDLLSTEAF
-,TRBV2,TRBJ1-1,ASSELWKEAF
TRBD1,TRBV12-3/TRBV12-4,TRBJ1-1,ASRWDRGRGGNTEAF
-,TRBV7-2,TRBJ2-3,ASSAPTVRTDTQY
TRBD1,TRBV4-3,TRBJ2-7,ASSQTTTGTGGIEQY
TRBD1,TRBV12-3/TRBV12-4,TRBJ1-2,ASSPARDRADGYT
-,TRBV28,TRBJ2-7,ASSSPGRDEQY
-,TRBV18,TRBJ2-3,ASSPPSALARVADTQY
-,TRBV5-1,TRBJ2-3,ASARLGTDTQY